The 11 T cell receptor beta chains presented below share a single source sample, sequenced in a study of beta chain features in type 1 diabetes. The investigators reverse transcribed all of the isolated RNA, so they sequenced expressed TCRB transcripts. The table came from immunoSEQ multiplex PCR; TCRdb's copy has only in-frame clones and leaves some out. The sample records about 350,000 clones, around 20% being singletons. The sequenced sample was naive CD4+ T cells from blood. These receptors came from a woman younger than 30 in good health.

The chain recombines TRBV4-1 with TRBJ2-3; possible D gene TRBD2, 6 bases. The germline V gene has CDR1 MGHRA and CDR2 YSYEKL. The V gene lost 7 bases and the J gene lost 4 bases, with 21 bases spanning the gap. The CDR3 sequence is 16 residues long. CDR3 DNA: TGCGCCAGCACCTCGGAGGGGATGATTGGTCCAGATACGCAGTATTTT. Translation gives CASTSEGMIGPDTQYF.

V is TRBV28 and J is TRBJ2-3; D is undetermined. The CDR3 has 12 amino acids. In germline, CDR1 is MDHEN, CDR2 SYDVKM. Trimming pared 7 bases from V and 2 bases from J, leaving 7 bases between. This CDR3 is CASTSNTDTQYF. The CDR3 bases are TGTGCCAGCACTTCTAACACAGATACGCAGTATTTT.

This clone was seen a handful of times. CDR3 in amino acids: CAWSVGLARNEQFF. DNA for the CDR3: TGTGCCTGGAGTGTAGGACTAGCGCGCAATGAGCAGTTCTTC. The V call is TRBV30, the J call TRBJ2-1, with 9 bases that match TRBD2. Germline V CDR1 and CDR2: GTSNPN, SVGIG (reference sequence). This CDR3 comprises 14 residues. With 0 bases clipped from V and 6 bases from J, the junction kept 3 bases outside the gene matches.

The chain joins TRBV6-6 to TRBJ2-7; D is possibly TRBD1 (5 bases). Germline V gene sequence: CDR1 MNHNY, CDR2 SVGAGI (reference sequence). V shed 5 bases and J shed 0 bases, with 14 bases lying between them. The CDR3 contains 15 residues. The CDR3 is CASSTGQTGSYEQYF. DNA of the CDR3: TGTGCCAGCAGTACCGGACAAACCGGCTCCTACGAGCAGTACTTC.

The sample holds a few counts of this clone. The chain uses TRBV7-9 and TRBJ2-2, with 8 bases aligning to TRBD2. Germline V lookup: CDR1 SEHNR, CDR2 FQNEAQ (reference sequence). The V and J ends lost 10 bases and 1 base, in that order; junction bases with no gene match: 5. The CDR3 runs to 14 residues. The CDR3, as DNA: TGTGCCACCCCCGGGGGGGTGAACACCGGGGAGCTGTTTTTT. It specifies CATPGGVNTGELFF. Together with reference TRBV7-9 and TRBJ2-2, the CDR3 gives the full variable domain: DTGVSQNPRHKITKRGQNVTFRCDPISEHNRLYWYRQTLGQGPEFLTYFQNEAQLEKSRLLSDRFSAERPKGSFSTLEIQRTEQGDSAMYLCATPGGVNTGELFFGEGSRLTVL.

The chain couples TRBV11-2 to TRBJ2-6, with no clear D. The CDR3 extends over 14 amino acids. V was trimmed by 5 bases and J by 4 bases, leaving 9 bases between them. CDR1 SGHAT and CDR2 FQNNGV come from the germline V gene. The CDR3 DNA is TGTGCCAGCAGCCCTTCCCCCGGGGCCAACGTCCTGACTTTC. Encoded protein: CASSPSPGANVLTF. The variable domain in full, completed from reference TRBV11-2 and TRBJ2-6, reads EAGVAQSPRYKIIEKRQSVAFWCNPISGHATLYWYQQILGQGPKLLIQFQNNGVVDDSQLPKDRFSAERLKGVDSTLKIQPAKLEDSAVYLCASSPSPGANVLTFGAGSRLTVL.

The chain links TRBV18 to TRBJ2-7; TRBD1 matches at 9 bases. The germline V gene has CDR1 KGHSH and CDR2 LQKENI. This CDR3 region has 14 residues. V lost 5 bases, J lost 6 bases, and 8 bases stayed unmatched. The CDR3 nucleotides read TGTGCCAGCTCATTAGGGACAGGGAAGACCGAGCAGTACTTC. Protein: CASSLGTGKTEQYF. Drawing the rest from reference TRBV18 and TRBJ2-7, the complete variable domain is NAGVMQNPRHLVRRRGQEARLRCSPMKGHSHVYWYRQLPEEGLKFMVYLQKENIIDESGMPKERFSAEFPKEGPSILRIQQVVRGDSAAYFCASSLGTGKTEQYFGPGTRLTVT.

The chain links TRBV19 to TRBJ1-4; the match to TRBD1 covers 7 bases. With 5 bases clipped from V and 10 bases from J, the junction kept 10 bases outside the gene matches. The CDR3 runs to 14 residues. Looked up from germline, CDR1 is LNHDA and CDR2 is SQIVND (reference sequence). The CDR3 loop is CASSFLGTEGKLFF. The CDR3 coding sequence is TGTGCCAGTAGTTTCCTCGGGACAGAGGGAAAACTGTTTTTT.

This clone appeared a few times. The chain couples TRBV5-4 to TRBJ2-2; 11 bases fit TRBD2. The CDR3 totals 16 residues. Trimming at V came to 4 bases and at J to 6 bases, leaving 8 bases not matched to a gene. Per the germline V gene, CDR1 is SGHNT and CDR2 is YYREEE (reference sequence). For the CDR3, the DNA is TGTGCCAGCAGCCAACTTAGCGGGGGGGCTGCCGGGGAGCTGTTTTTT. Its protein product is CASSQLSGGAAGELFF. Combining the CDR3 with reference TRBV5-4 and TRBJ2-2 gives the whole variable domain ETGVTQSPTHLIKTRGQQVTLRCSSQSGHNTVSWYQQALGQGPQFIFQYYREEENGRGNFPPRFSGLQFPNYSSELNVNALELDDSALYLCASSQLSGGAAGELFFGEGSRLTVL.

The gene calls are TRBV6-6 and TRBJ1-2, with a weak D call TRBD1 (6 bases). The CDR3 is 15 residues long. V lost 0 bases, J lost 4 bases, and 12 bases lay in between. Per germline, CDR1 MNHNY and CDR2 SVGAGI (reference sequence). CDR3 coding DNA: TGTGCCAGCAGTTACTCGACAGGCGCTGGCTATGGCTACACCTTC. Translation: CASSYSTGAGYGYTF.

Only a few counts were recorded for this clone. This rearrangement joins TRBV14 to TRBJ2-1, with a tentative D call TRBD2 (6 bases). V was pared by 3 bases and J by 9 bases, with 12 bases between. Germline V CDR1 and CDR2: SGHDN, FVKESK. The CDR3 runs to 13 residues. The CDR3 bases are TGTGCCAGCAGCCAGTTGGACGGGAGTGAGCAGTTCTTC. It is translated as CASSQLDGSEQFF.